This T cell receptor (beta chain) stems from a study of cytomegalovirus exposure and HLA in healthy donors. The CDR3 contains 13 residues. Germline CDR1 SGHVS, CDR2 FQNEAQ. With V trimmed by 5 bases and J by 4 bases, 3 bases remained unmatched. Profiled with immunoSEQ multiplex PCR; TCRdb holds only in-frame clones, not every one. The sample gives 150,000 to 200,000 clones, around four fifths of which show up once; around 2.4% is in the top ten. The TCR sequence derives from a man aged 30 to 39 in good health and CMV-seropositive. The V call is TRBV7-8, the J call TRBJ2-7, with TRBD1 matching over 9 bases. The material sequenced was PBMCs. DNA of the CDR3: TGTGCCAGCAGCCTCGACAGGGGGTACGAGCAGTACTTC. Encoded protein: CASSLDRGYEQYF. The whole variable domain, filled in from reference TRBV7-8 and TRBJ2-7, reads GAGVSQSPRYKVAKRGQDVALRCDPISGHVSLFWYQQALGQGPEFLTYFQNEAQLDKSGLPSDRFFAERPEGSVSTLKIQRTQQEDSAVYLCASSLDRGYEQYFGPGTRLTVT.